This TCR beta chain was documented in a study of tissue T cells after allogeneic stem cell transplantation. Turning to the study itself: Patients with graft-versus-host disease had grafts: four unmodified, three CD34-selected and T-cell-depleted. Findings of the study overall: Sampling depth was limited, and the cohort was small and clinically varied. Blood and spleen captured only part of the tissue TCR repertoire.

In this sample, this clone turned up a few times. Its antigen is still unknown. Germline loops: CDR1 SGHTA, CDR2 FQGNSA. The CDR3 is 19 residues long. With V trimmed by 2 bases and J by 1 base, 13 bases remained unmatched. The assay was immunoSEQ multiplex PCR, and TCRdb's table has in-frame clones only and misses some. Altogether about 1,300 clones are present, more than 60% being singletons, with the ten largest covering 34%. This research-autopsy study prospectively enrolled adult allogeneic hematopoietic cell transplant recipients with steroid-refractory graft-versus-host disease. This receptor was taken from a male patient at least 60 years old with steroid-refractory graft-versus-host disease after an allogeneic stem cell transplant. Among the T cells, some may be from the graft donor. The chain employs TRBV7-2 and TRBJ1-5; TRBD1 matches at 8 bases. Sequences were derived from bone marrow, sampled at autopsy. The CDR3 reads CASSLSGTGPLGSNQPQHF. The CDR3 DNA reads as TGTGCCAGCAGCTTATCCGGGACAGGACCTTTAGGGAGCAATCAGCCCCAGCATTTT.